Listed here is a single TCR beta chain. V was trimmed by 3 bases and J by 6 bases, leaving 21 bases between them. Germline V gene data show CDR1 as SGHRS and CDR2 as YFSETQ. The CDR3 consists of 16 residues. The sample is drawn from a study of control samples from healthy donors and cancer patients. Clones were read by immunoSEQ multiplex PCR, and TCRdb kept only the in-frame ones, dropping some. The data hold about 51,000 clones, with roughly 80% observed a single time. This chain links TRBV5-1 with TRBJ1-1; maybe TRBD1 (6 bases). Sequenced material: blood. This clonotype was obtained from a man between 70 and 80 years old in good health. The CDR3 here is CASSWTGRGGISEAFF. The DNA of the CDR3 is TGCGCCAGCAGCTGGACCGGACGGGGGGGCATTTCTGAAGCTTTCTTT.